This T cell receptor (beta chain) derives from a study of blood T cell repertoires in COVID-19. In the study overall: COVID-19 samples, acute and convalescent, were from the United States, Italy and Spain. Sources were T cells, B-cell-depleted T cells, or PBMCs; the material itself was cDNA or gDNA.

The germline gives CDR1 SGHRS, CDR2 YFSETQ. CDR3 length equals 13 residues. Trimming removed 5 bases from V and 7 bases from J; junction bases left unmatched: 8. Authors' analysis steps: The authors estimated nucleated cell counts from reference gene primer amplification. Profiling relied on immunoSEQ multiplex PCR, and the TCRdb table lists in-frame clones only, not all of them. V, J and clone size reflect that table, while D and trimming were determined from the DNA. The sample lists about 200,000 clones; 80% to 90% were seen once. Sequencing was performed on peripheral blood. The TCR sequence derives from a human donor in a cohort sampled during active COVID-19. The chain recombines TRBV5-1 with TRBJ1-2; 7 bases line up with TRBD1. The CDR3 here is CASSEGGASGYTF. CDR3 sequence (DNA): TGCGCCAGCAGTGAAGGGGGCGCCTCTGGCTACACCTTC.